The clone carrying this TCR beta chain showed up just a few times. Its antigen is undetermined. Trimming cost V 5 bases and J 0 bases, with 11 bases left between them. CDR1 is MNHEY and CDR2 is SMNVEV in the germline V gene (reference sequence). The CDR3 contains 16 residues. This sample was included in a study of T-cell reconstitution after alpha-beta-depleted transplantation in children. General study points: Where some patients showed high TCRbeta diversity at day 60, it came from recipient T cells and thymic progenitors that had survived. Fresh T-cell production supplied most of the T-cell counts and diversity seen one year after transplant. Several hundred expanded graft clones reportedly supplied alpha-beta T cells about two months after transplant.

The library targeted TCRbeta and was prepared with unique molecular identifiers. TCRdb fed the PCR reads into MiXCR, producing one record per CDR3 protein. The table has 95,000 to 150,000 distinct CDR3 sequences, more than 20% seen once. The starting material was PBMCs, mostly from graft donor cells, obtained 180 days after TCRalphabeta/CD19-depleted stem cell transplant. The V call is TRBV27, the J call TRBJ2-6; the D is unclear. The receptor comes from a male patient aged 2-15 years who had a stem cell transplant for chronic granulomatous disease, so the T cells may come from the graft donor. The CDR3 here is CASSPWRTSGANVLTF. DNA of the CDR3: TGTGCCAGCAGTCCGTGGCGGACCTCTGGGGCCAACGTCCTGACTTTC.